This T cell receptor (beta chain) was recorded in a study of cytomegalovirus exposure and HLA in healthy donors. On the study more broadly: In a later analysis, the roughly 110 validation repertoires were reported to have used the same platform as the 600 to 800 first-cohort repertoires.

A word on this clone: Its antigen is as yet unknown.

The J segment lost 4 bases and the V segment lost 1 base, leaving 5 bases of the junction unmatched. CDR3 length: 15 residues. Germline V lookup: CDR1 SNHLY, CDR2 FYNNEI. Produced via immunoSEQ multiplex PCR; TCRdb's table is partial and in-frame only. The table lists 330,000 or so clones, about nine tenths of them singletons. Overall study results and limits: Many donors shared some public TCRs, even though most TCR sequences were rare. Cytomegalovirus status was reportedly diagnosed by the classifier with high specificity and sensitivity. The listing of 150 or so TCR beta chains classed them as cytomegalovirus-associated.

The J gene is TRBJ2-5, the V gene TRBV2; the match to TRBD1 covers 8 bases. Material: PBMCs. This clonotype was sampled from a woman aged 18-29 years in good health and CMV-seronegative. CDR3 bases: TGTGCCAGCAGTGAAGACAGGGGGAGTCGAGAGACCCAGTACTTC. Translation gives CASSEDRGSRETQYF.